A single sample gave rise to the 25 T cell receptor beta chains below, sequenced in a study of blood T cell repertoires in COVID-19. Produced via immunoSEQ multiplex PCR; TCRdb's table is partial and in-frame only. The data hold some 160,000 clones, with around four fifths observed a single time. Source material: peripheral blood. The source is a woman aged 80 or older with COVID-19, enrolled during active disease.

As to this clone: Other nucleotide sequences in the sample specify the same CDR3. This rearrangement joins TRBV2 to TRBJ1-1; no reliable D call. Looked up from germline, CDR1 is SNHLY and CDR2 is FYNNEI. The CDR3 contains 12 residues. V was cut by 5 bases and J by 0 bases, with 4 bases left in between. CDR3 protein: CASSFMNTEAFF. CDR3 nucleotide sequence: TGTGCCAGCAGTTTTATGAACACTGAAGCTTTCTTT.

The chain couples TRBV2 to TRBJ1-2; the match to TRBD1 covers 7 bases. This CDR3 region has 15 residues. The germline gives CDR1 SNHLY, CDR2 FYNNEI. V lost 4 bases, J lost 1 base, and 6 bases stayed unmatched. The CDR3 DNA reads TGTGCCAGCAGTGGGACAGGACTGATTAACTATGGCTACACCTTC. As protein: CASSGTGLINYGYTF.

V and J are TRBV7-3 and TRBJ2-5, with TRBD1 identical over 7 bases. CDR1 and CDR2 (germline): SGHTA, FQGTGA. With V trimmed by 4 bases and J by 3 bases, 2 bases remained unmatched. This CDR3 region has 13 residues. CDR3 sequence: CASSSDRKETQYF. The DNA of the CDR3 is TGTGCCAGCAGCTCGGACAGGAAAGAGACCCAGTACTTC.

The rearrangement links TRBV19 to TRBJ1-1; 7 nucleotides match TRBD1. This CDR3 is 15 amino acids long. V trimming: 6 bases; J trimming: 6 bases; junction bases outside the gene matches: 13. Looked up from germline, CDR1 is LNHDA and CDR2 is SQIVND (reference sequence). As DNA, the CDR3 is TGTGCCAGTAGCCCTTCGGACAGGCCCTGGGCTGAAGCTTTCTTT. Protein sequence: CASSPSDRPWAEAFF.

The V call is TRBV24-1, the J call TRBJ2-1; the match to TRBD2 covers 11 bases. The CDR3 is 18 amino acids. V lost 4 bases, J lost 4 bases, and 11 bases stayed unmatched. Germline CDR1 and CDR2: KGHDR and SFDVKD. Written as DNA, the CDR3 is TGTGCCACCAGTGAAATAAAAAGGGGGACTAGCGGATACAATGAGCAGTTCTTC. This sequence encodes CATSEIKRGTSGYNEQFF.

The V call is TRBV5-1, the J call TRBJ2-3; 9 bases fit TRBD2. CDR3 length: 14 residues. The V gene's germline CDR1 is SGHRS and CDR2 YFSETQ. V shed 5 bases and J 5 bases; nucleotides not matched to a gene: 6. The CDR3 is CASSLAGALDTQYF. For the CDR3, the DNA is TGCGCCAGCAGTTTAGCGGGAGCATTAGATACGCAGTATTTT.

This clone appeared once. This chain connects TRBV7-9 to TRBJ2-3; D may be TRBD1 (6 bases). V was clipped by 5 bases and J by 6 bases, with 12 bases between them. Germline loops: CDR1 SEHNR, CDR2 FQNEAQ (reference sequence). The CDR3 has 13 amino acids. The CDR3 DNA reads TGTGCCAGCAGCCCTTCAGGGGCTGATACGCAGTATTTT. Translating gives CASSPSGADTQYF. The full variable domain, completed using reference TRBV7-9 and TRBJ2-3, is DTGVSQNPRHKITKRGQNVTFRCDPISEHNRLYWYRQTLGQGPEFLTYFQNEAQLEKSRLLSDRFSAERPKGSFSTLEIQRTEQGDSAMYLCASSPSGADTQYFGPGTRLTVL.

The chain links TRBV12-3 or TRBV12-4 to TRBJ1-5; unclear D gene. This CDR3 is 12 amino acids long. Trimming removed 5 bases at V and 10 bases at J, with 12 bases between. The CDR3 DNA sequence: TGTGCCAGCAGTGGTATCACGGTTCCCCAGCATTTT. Translation gives CASSGITVPQHF.

The V and J genes are TRBV19 and TRBJ2-3; D not resolved. Germline loops: CDR1 LNHDA, CDR2 SQIVND (reference sequence). With 5 bases removed from V and 6 bases from J, the gap between germline ends came to 15 bases. This CDR3 comprises 14 residues. CDR3 residues: CASSVLAGRDTQYF. CDR3 DNA: TGTGCCAGTAGTGTATTAGCTGGAAGGGATACGCAGTATTTT. Full variable domain (outside the CDR3, taken from reference TRBV19 and TRBJ2-3): DGGITQSPKYLFRKEGQNVTLSCEQNLNHDAMYWYRQDPGQGLRLIYYSQIVNDFQKGDIAEGYSVSREKKESFPLTVTSAQKNPTAFYLCASSVLAGRDTQYFGPGTRLTVL.

V and J are TRBV2 and TRBJ2-1, with a tentative D call TRBD2 (6 bases). Trimming removed 6 bases at V and 4 bases at J, with 10 bases between. Germline CDR1 and CDR2: SNHLY and FYNNEI. The CDR3 has 13 residues. The CDR3 DNA reads as TGTGCCAGCAGGGTCCTAGCGTACAATGAGCAGTTCTTC. It encodes CASRVLAYNEQFF.

The gene calls are TRBV27 and TRBJ1-1; maybe TRBD1 (5 bases). Per germline, CDR1 MNHEY and CDR2 SMNVEV (reference sequence). Trimming pared 6 bases from V and 0 bases from J, leaving 17 bases between. There are 16 residues in the CDR3. The CDR3 nucleotides are TGTGCCAGCAGACCGGGCAGGGTCAGCATGAACACTGAAGCTTTCTTT. It specifies CASRPGRVSMNTEAFF.

In its sample, this clone was seen once. J is TRBJ2-7 and V is TRBV12-3 or TRBV12-4, with 11 bases fitting TRBD1. With 7 bases clipped from V and 6 bases from J, the junction kept 5 bases outside the gene matches. The CDR3 runs 13 residues. CDR3 protein: CASNAGTGGEQYF. CDR3 bases: TGTGCCAGCAACGCCGGGACAGGGGGCGAGCAGTACTTC.

V and J are TRBV3-1 (or the pseudogene TRBV3-2) and TRBJ2-3; D may be TRBD2 (5 bases). CDR3 length: 12 amino acids. The V and J ends lost 0 bases and 12 bases respectively, with 10 bases between them. Germline CDR1 is LGHDT and CDR2 is YNNKEL (reference sequence). This chain's CDR3 is CASSQDNRGQYF. CDR3 DNA sequence: TGTGCCAGCAGCCAAGATAACCGGGGTCAGTATTTT.

The rearrangement joins TRBV12-5 to TRBJ1-1, with D possibly TRBD1 on 5 matching bases. Per germline, CDR1 LGHNT and CDR2 FRNRAP. V was trimmed by 6 bases and J by 9 bases, leaving 14 bases between them. The CDR3 extends over 12 amino acids. The CDR3 region is CASGKETVKAFF. The CDR3 coding sequence is TGTGCTAGTGGCAAGGAGACAGTAAAAGCTTTCTTT.

The count of this clone is one. The V and J genes are TRBV4-1 and TRBJ1-6; a weak D match, TRBD1 (6 bases). Germline CDR1 reads MGHRA; CDR2 reads YSYEKL. CDR3 size: 16 residues. The V end lost 4 bases, the J end lost 8 bases, and 18 bases lay between the germline ends. The CDR3 protein is CASSRLQGTADSPLHF. CDR3 sequence (DNA): TGCGCCAGCAGCCGCCTACAGGGAACAGCCGATTCACCCCTCCACTTT.

This clone showed up just a few times. The V call is TRBV2, the J call TRBJ1-4; 7 positions match TRBD1. The CDR3 runs to 15 residues. V lost 5 bases to trimming and J lost 10 bases; unmatched junction nucleotides: 13. In germline, CDR1 is SNHLY, CDR2 FYNNEI. In nucleotides, the CDR3 is TGTGCCAGCAGTCTCCCCACAGGGGATAGGGGAAAACTGTTTTTT. Encoded protein: CASSLPTGDRGKLFF.

This chain joins TRBV10-3 and TRBJ2-4, with a weak D call TRBD2 (6 bases). The germline CDR1 and CDR2 sequences are ENHRY and SYGVKD. The germline V and J ends were trimmed by 0 bases and 1 base, with 16 bases remaining between them. The CDR3 loop spans 18 amino acids. The DNA for the CDR3 is TGTGCCATCAGTGAGTCGTTGGGTCCGGCGGGGGCCAAAAACATTCAGTACTTC. It yields the protein CAISESLGPAGAKNIQYF.

V is TRBV10-3 and J is TRBJ2-2, with D unclear. Germline loops: CDR1 ENHRY, CDR2 SYGVKD. The CDR3 runs to 14 residues. V lost 4 bases and J lost 2, with 8 bases in between. CDR3 loop: CAISVGPNTGELFF. The CDR3 nucleotides read TGTGCCATCAGTGTTGGGCCTAACACCGGGGAGCTGTTTTTT.

V gene TRBV6-5 combines with J gene TRBJ1-1; 9 positions match TRBD1. With V trimmed by 6 bases and J by 6 bases, 8 bases remained unmatched. CDR1 is MNHEY, CDR2 SVGAGI, per germline. The length of the CDR3 is 14 residues. In nucleotides, the CDR3 is TGTGCCAGCAGCGACCGGGACAGGGTGTCTGAAGCTTTCTTT. This encodes CASSDRDRVSEAFF.

This chain joins TRBV5-4 and TRBJ2-4; no firm D call. The CDR3 is 14 amino acids. The germline gives CDR1 SGHNT, CDR2 YYREEE (reference sequence). V shed 0 bases and J shed 0 bases, with 4 bases lying between them. The CDR3 is CASSLGAAKNIQYF. In DNA form, the CDR3 reads TGTGCCAGCAGCTTGGGGGCAGCCAAAAACATTCAGTACTTC. The full variable domain, rest sourced from reference TRBV5-4 and TRBJ2-4, is ETGVTQSPTHLIKTRGQQVTLRCSSQSGHNTVSWYQQALGQGPQFIFQYYREEENGRGNFPPRFSGLQFPNYSSELNVNALELDDSALYLCASSLGAAKNIQYFGAGTRLSVL.

J is TRBJ1-1 and V is TRBV12-3 or TRBV12-4; TRBD1 agrees at 10 bases. The CDR3 extends over 12 amino acids. V shed 8 bases and J 6 bases; nucleotides not matched to a gene: 3. The CDR3 sequence: CASQGTGAEAFF. The CDR3 nucleotides read TGTGCCAGCCAGGGGACAGGGGCTGAAGCTTTCTTT.

In its sample, this clone was seen a few times. The rearrangement joins TRBV6-5 to TRBJ2-7, with TRBD2 identical over 11 bases. The length of the CDR3 is 13 residues. CDR1 is MNHEY, CDR2 SVGAGI, per germline. With V trimmed by 6 bases and J by 7 bases, 5 bases remained unmatched. Here the CDR3 DNA reads TGTGCCAGCAGCCCGGGACTAGCGGTTGAGCAGTACTTC. Translating it yields CASSPGLAVEQYF.

The gene calls are TRBV4-1 and TRBJ2-3; the match to TRBD2 covers 9 bases. Germline assignment: CDR1 MGHRA and CDR2 YSYEKL. V was pared by 1 base and J by 1 base, with 6 bases of the junction left unmatched. The CDR3 loop spans 17 amino acids. The CDR3 coding sequence is TGCGCCAGCAGCCAAGGGGGAGCGGGAGGAGGCACAGATACGCAGTATTTT. Translating it yields CASSQGGAGGGTDTQYF.

Turning to this clone: One end of the junction varies from germline; a read error may be responsible. The chain has TRBV7-7 and TRBJ1-4; no reliable D call. The V gene's germline CDR1 is SSHAT and CDR2 FNYEAQ (reference sequence). This CDR3 has 13 amino acids. The CDR3 is CASSPDYNEKLFF. DNA of the CDR3: TGTGCTAGCAGCCCCGACTATAATGAAAAACTGTTTTTT.

The chain has TRBV4-2 and TRBJ1-1; a weak D match, TRBD1 (6 bases). Trimming removed 0 bases from V and 0 bases from J, with 8 bases in between. The CDR3 runs to 15 residues. Germline V gene sequence: CDR1 LGHNA, CDR2 YNFKEQ. CDR3 residues: CASSQERGMNTEAFF. CDR3 DNA sequence: TGTGCCAGCAGCCAAGAAAGGGGGATGAACACTGAAGCTTTCTTT.